This T cell receptor (beta chain) is drawn from a study of shared clonotypes between healthy human individuals. Notes on the study in general: The authors sampled blood alone, and tissue repertoires likely differ. Generally, naive subsets came out with larger estimated richness than memory subsets. Relative to their counterparts shared across all four donors, non-shared clonotypes exhibited diminished generation probabilities.

As concerns this clone: The antigen is not known.

Positively selected for CCR7, the CD45RO-negative cells used as naive CD8 cells excluded terminally differentiated effector memory CD45RA+ cells. The study drew all its donors from Caucasian adults living in Nashville, Tennessee. TCRdb keeps only in-frame clones here, not all; method: immunoSEQ multiplex PCR. Among hundreds of thousands of clones listed, around 96% were seen once. The germline V gene encodes CDR1 LNHDA and CDR2 SQIVND (reference sequence). Trimming took off 3 bases at V and 7 bases at J, with 19 bases between the two ends. The CDR3 contains 15 residues. What was sequenced was naive CD8+ T cells sorted from blood. This sequence joins TRBV19 and TRBJ2-7, with D tentatively TRBD1 (6 bases). The clonotype was recovered from a woman aged 25-40 years in good health. CDR3 DNA: TGTGCCAGTAGTATGGGGACATACCTGGTCTCGGAGCAGTACTTC. Translation gives CASSMGTYLVSEQYF.